Detailed here is one T cell receptor beta chain. Its antigen is currently not known. Within one base of it there is no much larger clone, and no base qualities were kept. In this study, focal radiation therapy paired with CTLA-4 blockade (ipilimumab) was tested in patients who had chemo-refractory metastatic non-small-cell lung cancer. The data originate from a study of radiotherapy plus CTLA-4 blockade in lung cancer listed by TCRdb under 2018. About the study as a whole: Objective responses occurred in roughly a sixth of enrolled patients, and under 40% achieved disease control. What the research found in general, with its limitations: The strongest predictors of response were reported to be early dynamic shifts in blood T cell clones along with a rise in serum interferon-beta following radiation. After treatment with radiotherapy and ipilimumab, TCR clones that originated in tumors expanded in peripheral blood.

Libraries were built with the immunoSEQ multiplex PCR assay. TCRdb limited this immuneACCESS table to in-frame rearrangements with V and J called. A share of clones is missing; checked studies link under half to unresolved V genes, and the rest is unexplained. For this sample the table gives 45,000 to 55,000 clones, of which roughly 80% were detected only once. The ten largest clones represent approximately 3.4% of the sample. Sequencing used peripheral blood, obtained from a patient treated with radiotherapy plus ipilimumab. The source is a human donor with non-small cell lung cancer who had stable disease on radiotherapy plus ipilimumab.

The nucleotide sequence is given as TGTGCCAGCTCCCAATACCAGGGTAGAAACACCGGGGAGCTGTTTTTT. It specifies CASSQYQGRNTGELFF. Recombination joined TRBV18 with TRBJ2-2; possibly the D gene is TRBD1, per 5 matching bases. The CDR1 and CDR2 encoded by the germline V gene are KGHSH and LQKENI. Reading from cysteine to phenylalanine, the CDR3 counts 16 amino acids. Just CDR3 DNA is preserved here, 48 bases in frame from base 1. V drops 6 bases and J drops 2 bases, leaving 16 bases in between.